This T cell receptor (beta chain) was profiled in a study of identical twins. Study results and caveats: Cord blood's abundant beta clonotypes had fewer insertions, unlike memory repertoires.

With no exceptions, donors were healthy Caucasians. A template switching step contributed a universal primer site, while unique molecular identifiers were present in the cDNA. Each CDR3 protein gets one entry after TCRdb re-called the 5' RACE reads with MiXCR. The sample has about 530,000 distinct CDR3 sequences, 13% to 15% seen once. This clonotype was detected only a few times. Its target is not known. Germline V gene data show CDR1 as SQVTM and CDR2 as ANQGSEA. V trimming: 7 bases; J trimming: 4 bases; junction bases outside the gene matches: 18. The CDR3 is made up of 17 amino acids. These data were likewise used in another study, on yellow fever vaccine responses in identical twins.

The rearrangement links TRBV29-1 to TRBJ2-4; 8 bases fit TRBD2. The receptor's source is a woman between 18 and 29 years old in good health. Sequences were obtained from CD4+ T cells sorted from blood. CDR3 nucleotide sequence: TGCAGCGCCGCCGGGGGAGTTAGCGGGATTAGAAAAAACATTCAGTACTTC. Its translation is CSAAGGVSGIRKNIQYF.